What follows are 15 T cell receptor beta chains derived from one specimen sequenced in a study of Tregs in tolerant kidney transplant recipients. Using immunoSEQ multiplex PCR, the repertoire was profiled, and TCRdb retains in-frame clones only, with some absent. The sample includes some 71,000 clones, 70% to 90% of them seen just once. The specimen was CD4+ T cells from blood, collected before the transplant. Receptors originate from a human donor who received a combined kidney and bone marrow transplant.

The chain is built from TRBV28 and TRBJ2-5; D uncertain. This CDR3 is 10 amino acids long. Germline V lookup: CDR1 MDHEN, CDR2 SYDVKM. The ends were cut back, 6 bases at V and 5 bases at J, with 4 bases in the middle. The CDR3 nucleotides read TGTGCCAGCAGACGGGAGACCCAGTACTTC. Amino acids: CASRRETQYF.

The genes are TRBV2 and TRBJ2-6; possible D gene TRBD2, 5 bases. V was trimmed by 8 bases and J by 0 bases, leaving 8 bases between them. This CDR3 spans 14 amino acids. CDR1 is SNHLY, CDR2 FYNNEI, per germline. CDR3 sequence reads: CASLGDSGANVLTF. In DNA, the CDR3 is TGTGCCAGCCTCGGGGACTCTGGGGCCAACGTCCTGACTTTC. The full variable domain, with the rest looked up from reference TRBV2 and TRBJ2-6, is EPEVTQTPSHQVTQMGQEVILRCVPISNHLYFYWYRQILGQKVEFLVSFYNNEISEKSEIFDDQFSVERPDGSNFTLKIRSTKLEDSAMYFCASLGDSGANVLTFGAGSRLTVL.

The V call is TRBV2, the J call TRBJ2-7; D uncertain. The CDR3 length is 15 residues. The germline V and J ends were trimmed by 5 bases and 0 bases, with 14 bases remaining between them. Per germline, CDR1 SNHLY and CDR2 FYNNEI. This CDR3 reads CASSLQYSFSYEQYF. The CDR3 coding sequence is TGTGCCAGCAGTCTTCAGTACAGTTTCTCCTACGAGCAGTACTTC.

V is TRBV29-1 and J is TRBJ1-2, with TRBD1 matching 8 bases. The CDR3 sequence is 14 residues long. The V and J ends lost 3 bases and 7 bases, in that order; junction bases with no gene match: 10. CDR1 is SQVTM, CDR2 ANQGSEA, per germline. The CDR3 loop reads CSVDRGQVVAGYTF. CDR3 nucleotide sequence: TGCAGCGTTGACCGGGGACAGGTCGTAGCTGGCTACACCTTC.

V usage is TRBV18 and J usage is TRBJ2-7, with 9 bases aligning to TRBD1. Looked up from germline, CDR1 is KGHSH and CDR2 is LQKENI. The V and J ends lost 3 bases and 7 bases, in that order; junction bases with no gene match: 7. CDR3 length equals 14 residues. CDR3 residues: CASSPGQGTEEQYF. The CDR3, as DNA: TGTGCCAGCTCACCGGGACAGGGTACAGAAGAGCAGTACTTC. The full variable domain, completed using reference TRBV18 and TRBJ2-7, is NAGVMQNPRHLVRRRGQEARLRCSPMKGHSHVYWYRQLPEEGLKFMVYLQKENIIDESGMPKERFSAEFPKEGPSILRIQQVVRGDSAAYFCASSPGQGTEEQYFGPGTRLTVT.

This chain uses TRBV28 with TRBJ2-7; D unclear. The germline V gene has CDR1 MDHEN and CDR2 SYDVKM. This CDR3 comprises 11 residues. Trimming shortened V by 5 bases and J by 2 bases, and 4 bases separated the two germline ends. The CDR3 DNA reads TGTGCCAGCAGTACTACCTACGAGCAGTACTTC. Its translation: CASSTTYEQYF.

Here the CDR3 reads CASSPGTSTDTQYF. The DNA for the CDR3 is TGTGCCAGCAGTCCCGGGACTAGCACAGATACGCAGTATTTT. The rearrangement joins TRBV6-5 to TRBJ2-3, with D tentatively TRBD2 (6 bases). Germline V gene sequence: CDR1 MNHEY, CDR2 SVGAGI. With 5 bases removed from V and 0 bases from J, the gap between germline ends came to 9 bases. This CDR3 has 14 residues.

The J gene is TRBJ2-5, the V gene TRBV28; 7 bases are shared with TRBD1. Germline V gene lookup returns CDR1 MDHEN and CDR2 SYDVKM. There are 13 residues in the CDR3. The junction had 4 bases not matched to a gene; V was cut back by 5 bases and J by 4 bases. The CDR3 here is CASSGQVVETQYF. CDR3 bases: TGTGCCAGCAGTGGACAGGTAGTAGAGACCCAGTACTTC. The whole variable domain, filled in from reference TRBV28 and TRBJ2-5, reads DVKVTQSSRYLVKRTGEKVFLECVQDMDHENMFWYRQDPGLGLRLIYFSYDVKMKEKGDIPEGYSVSREKKERFSLILESASTNQTSMYLCASSGQVVETQYFGPGTRLLVL.

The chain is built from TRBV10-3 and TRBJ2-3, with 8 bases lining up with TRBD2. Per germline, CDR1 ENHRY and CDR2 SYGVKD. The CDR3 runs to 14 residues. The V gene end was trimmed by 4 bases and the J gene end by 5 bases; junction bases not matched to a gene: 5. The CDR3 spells CAISGTSLGDTQYF. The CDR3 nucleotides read TGTGCCATCAGTGGGACTAGCTTAGGAGATACGCAGTATTTT.

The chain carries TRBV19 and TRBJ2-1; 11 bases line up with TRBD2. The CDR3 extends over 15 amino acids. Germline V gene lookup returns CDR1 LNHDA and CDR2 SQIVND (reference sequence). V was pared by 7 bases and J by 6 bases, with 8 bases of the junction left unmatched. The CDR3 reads CASTPLAGGFNEQFF. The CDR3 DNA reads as TGTGCCAGTACCCCTCTAGCGGGAGGATTCAATGAGCAGTTCTTC.

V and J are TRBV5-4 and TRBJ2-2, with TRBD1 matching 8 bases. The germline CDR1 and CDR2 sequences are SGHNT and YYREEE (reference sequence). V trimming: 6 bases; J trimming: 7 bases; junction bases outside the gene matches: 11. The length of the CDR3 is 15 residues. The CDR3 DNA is TGTGCCAGCAACAACGACAGGGGTGTCCACGGGGAGCTGTTTTTT. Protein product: CASNNDRGVHGELFF. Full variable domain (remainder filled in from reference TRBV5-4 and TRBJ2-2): ETGVTQSPTHLIKTRGQQVTLRCSSQSGHNTVSWYQQALGQGPQFIFQYYREEENGRGNFPPRFSGLQFPNYSSELNVNALELDDSALYLCASNNDRGVHGELFFGEGSRLTVL.

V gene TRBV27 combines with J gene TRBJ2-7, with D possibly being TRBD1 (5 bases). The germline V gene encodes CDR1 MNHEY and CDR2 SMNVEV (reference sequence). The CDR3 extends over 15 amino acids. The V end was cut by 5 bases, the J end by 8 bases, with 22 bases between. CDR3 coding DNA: TGTGCCAGCAGTAGTCTTGCGCTTGGAAGGACAAAGCAGTACTTC. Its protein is CASSSLALGRTKQYF.

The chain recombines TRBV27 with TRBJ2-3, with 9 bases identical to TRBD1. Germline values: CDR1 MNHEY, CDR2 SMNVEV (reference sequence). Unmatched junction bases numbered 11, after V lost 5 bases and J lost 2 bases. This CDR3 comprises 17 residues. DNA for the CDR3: TGTGCCAGCAGTCCATTGGACAGGGGCTCGTCCACAGATACGCAGTATTTT. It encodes CASSPLDRGSSTDTQYF.

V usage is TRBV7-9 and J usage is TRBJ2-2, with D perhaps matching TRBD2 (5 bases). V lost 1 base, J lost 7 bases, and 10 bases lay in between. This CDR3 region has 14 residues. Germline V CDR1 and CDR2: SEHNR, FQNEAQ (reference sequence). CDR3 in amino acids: CASSLGPGSGELFF. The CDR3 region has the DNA TGTGCCAGCAGCTTAGGACCGGGGAGCGGGGAGCTGTTTTTT.

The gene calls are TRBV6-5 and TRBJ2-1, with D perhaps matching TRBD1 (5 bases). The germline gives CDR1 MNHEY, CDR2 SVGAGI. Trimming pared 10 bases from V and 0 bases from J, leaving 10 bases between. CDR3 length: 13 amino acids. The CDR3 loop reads CATWQGSYNEQFF. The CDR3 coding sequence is TGTGCCACCTGGCAGGGCTCCTACAATGAGCAGTTCTTC.